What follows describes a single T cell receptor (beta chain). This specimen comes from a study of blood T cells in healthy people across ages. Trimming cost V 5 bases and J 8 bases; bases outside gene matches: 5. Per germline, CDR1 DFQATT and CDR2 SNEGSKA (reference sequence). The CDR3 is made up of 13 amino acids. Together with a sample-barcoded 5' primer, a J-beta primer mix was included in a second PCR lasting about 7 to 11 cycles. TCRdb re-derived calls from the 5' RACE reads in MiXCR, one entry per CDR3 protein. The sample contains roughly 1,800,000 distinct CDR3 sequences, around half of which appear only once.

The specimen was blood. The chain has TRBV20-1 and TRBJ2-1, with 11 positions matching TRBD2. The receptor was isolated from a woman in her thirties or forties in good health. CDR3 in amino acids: CSAGSGGAHEQFF. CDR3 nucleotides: TGCAGTGCTGGTAGCGGGGGGGCACATGAGCAGTTCTTC.